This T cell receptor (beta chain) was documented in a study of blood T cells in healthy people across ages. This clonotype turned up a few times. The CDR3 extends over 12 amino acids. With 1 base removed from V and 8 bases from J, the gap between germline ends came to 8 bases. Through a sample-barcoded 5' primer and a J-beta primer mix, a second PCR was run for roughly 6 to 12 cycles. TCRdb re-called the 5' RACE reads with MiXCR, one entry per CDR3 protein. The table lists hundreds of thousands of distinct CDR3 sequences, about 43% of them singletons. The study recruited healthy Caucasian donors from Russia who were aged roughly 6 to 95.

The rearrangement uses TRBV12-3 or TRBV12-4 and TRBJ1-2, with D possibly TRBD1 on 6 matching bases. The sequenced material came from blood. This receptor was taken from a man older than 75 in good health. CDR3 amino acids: CASSLDREGYTF. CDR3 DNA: TGTGCCAGCAGTTTAGACAGGGAAGGCTACACCTTC.